The TCR beta chain under discussion was sequenced for a study of blood T cell repertoires in COVID-19. Germline values: CDR1 MDHEN, CDR2 SYDVKM. Trimming left V 6 bases short and J 6 bases short, with 16 bases between. This CDR3 is 14 amino acids long. Method: immunoSEQ multiplex PCR; TCRdb's copy keeps in-frame clones and lacks some. The data contain roughly 250,000 clones, about 91% of them seen just once; the ten biggest clones take up 1% to 1.5%. Cohorts were based on clinical histories the participants reported. V and J are TRBV28 and TRBJ2-3; TRBD1 might be the D (5 bases). The clonotype was recovered from a woman between 40 and 50 years old with acute COVID-19. The sequenced sample consisted of PBMCs or T cells enriched from blood (not recorded which). The CDR3 region has the DNA TGTGCCAGCAGGTGGCAGGGCAGGACGGATACGCAGTATTTT. This translates into CASRWQGRTDTQYF.